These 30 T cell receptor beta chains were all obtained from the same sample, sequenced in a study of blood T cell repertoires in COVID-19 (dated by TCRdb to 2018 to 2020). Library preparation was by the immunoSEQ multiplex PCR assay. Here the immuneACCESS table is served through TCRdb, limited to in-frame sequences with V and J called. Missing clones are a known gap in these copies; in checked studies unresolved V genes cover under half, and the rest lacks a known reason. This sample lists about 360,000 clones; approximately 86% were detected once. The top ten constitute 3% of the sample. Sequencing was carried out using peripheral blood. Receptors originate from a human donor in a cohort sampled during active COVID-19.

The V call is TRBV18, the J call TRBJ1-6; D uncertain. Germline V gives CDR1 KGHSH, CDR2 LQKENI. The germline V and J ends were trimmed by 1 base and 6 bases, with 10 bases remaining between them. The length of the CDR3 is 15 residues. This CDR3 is CASSPLPQINSPLHF. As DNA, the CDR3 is TGTGCCAGCTCACCACTTCCCCAGATTAATTCACCCCTCCACTTT.

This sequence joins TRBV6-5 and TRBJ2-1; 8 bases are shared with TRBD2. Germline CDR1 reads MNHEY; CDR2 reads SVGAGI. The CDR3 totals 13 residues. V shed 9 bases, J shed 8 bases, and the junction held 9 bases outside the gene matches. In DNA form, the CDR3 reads TGTGCCAGTGAACCCGGGGGGGCAGATGAGCAGTTCTTC. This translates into CASEPGGADEQFF.

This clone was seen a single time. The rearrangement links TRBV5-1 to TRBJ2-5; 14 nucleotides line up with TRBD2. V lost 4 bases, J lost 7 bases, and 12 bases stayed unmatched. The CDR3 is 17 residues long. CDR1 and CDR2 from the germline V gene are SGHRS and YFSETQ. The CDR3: CASSATETSGGARTQYF. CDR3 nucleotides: TGCGCCAGCAGCGCAACCGAGACTAGCGGGGGGGCTCGGACCCAGTACTTC.

The CDR3 loop is CASSPRTGKNIQYF. The CDR3 nucleotides read TGTGCCAGCAGCCCCCGGACAGGGAAAAACATTCAGTACTTC. The genes are TRBV7-2 and TRBJ2-4; 8 bases align to TRBD1. Per germline, CDR1 SGHTA and CDR2 FQGNSA. The CDR3 is 14 residues long. Unmatched junction bases numbered 4, after V lost 5 bases and J lost 4 bases.

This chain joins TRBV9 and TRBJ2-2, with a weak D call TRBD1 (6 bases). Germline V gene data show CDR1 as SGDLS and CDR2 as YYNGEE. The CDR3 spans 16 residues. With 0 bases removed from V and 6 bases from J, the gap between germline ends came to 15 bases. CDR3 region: CASSVDVLHRAGELFF. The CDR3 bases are TGTGCCAGCAGCGTAGACGTGTTACACAGGGCCGGGGAGCTGTTTTTT. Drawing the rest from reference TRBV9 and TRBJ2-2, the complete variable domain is DSGVTQTPKHLITATGQRVTLRCSPRSGDLSVYWYQQSLDQGLQFLIQYYNGEERAKGNILERFSAQQFPDLHSELNLSSLELGDSALYFCASSVDVLHRAGELFFGEGSRLTVL.

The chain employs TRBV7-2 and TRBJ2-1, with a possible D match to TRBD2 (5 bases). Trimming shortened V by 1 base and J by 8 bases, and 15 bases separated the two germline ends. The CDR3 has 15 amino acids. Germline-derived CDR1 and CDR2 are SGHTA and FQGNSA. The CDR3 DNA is TGTGCCAGCAGCTTAGGCGGAGGAGAATGGGATGAGCAGTTCTTC. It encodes CASSLGGGEWDEQFF.

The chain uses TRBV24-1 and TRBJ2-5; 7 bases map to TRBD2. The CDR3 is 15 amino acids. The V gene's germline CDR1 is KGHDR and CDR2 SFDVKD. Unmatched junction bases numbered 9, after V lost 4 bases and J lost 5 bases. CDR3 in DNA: TGTGCCACCAGTGACCCAAGCGGGGCGCGGGAGACCCAGTACTTC. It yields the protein CATSDPSGARETQYF.

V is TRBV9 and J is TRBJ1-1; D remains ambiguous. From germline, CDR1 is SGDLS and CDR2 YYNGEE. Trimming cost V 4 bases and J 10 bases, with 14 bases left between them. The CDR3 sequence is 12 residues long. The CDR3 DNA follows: TGTGCCAGCAGCCCCCGTTTTGAGGGAGCTTTCTTT. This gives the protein CASSPRFEGAFF.

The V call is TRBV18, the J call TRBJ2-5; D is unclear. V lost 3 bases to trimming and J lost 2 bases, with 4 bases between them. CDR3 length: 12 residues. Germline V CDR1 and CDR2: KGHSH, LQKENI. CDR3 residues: CASSPPQETQYF. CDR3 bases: TGTGCCAGCTCACCCCCACAAGAGACCCAGTACTTC.

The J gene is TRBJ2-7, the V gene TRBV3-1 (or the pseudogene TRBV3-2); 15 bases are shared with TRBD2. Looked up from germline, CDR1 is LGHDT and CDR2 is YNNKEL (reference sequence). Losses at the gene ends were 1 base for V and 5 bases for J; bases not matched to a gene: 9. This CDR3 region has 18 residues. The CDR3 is CASSQAPGTSGGPDEQYF. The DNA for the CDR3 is TGTGCCAGCAGCCAAGCCCCCGGGACTAGCGGGGGGCCGGACGAGCAGTACTTC.

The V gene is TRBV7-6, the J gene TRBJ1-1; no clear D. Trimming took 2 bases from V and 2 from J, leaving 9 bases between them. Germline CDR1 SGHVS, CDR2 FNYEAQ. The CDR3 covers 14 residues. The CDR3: CASSLTAGNTEAFF. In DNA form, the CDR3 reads TGTGCCAGCAGCTTAACCGCGGGTAACACTGAAGCTTTCTTT.

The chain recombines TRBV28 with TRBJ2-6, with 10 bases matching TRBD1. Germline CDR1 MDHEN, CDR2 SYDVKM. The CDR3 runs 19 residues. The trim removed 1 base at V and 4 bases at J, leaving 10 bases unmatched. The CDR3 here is CASSLSWDRGRVGANVLTF. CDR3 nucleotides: TGTGCCAGCAGTTTATCGTGGGACAGGGGACGGGTGGGGGCCAACGTCCTGACTTTC.

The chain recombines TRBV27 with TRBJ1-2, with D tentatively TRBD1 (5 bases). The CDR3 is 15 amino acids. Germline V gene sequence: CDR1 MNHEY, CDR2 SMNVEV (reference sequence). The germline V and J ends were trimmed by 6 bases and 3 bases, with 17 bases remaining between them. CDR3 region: CASSGHLGPDYGYTF. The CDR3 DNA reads TGTGCCAGCAGCGGCCATTTGGGGCCGGACTATGGCTACACCTTC.

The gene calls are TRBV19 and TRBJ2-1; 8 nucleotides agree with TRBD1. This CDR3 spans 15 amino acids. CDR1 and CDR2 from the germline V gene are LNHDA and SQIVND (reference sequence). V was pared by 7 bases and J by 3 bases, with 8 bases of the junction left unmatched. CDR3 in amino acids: CASIQTGAGYNEQFF. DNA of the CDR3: TGTGCCAGTATTCAGACAGGGGCTGGCTACAATGAGCAGTTCTTC.

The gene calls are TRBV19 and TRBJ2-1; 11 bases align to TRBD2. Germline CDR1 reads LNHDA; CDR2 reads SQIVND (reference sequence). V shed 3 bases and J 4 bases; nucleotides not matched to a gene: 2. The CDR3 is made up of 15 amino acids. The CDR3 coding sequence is TGTGCCAGTAGTATGGGACTAGCGGATTACAATGAGCAGTTCTTC. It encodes CASSMGLADYNEQFF.

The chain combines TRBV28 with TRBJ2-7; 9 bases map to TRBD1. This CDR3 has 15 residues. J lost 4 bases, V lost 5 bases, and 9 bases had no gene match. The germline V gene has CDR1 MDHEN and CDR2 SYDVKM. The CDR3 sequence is CASSDTGGAPYEQYF. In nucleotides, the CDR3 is TGTGCCAGCAGTGACACAGGGGGCGCCCCGTACGAGCAGTACTTC.

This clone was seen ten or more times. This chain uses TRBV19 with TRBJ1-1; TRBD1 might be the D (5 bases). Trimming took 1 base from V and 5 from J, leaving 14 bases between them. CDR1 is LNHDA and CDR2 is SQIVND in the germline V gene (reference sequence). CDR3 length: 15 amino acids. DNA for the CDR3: TGTGCCAGTAGTATAGTAGGAGGGGTTAGGACTGAAGCTTTCTTT. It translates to CASSIVGGVRTEAFF.

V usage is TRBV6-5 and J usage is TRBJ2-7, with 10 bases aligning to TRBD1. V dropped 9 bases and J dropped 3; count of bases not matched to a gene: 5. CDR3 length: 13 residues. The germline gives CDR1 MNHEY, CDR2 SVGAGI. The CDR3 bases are TGTGCCAGAGCGGGACAGGGGAACTACGAGCAGTACTTC. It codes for CARAGQGNYEQYF.

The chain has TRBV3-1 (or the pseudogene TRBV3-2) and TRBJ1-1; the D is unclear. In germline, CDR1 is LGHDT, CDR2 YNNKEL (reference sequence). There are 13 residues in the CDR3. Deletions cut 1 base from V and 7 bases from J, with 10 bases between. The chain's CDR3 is CASSQGHLFEAFF. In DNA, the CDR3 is TGTGCCAGCAGCCAAGGACATCTATTTGAAGCTTTCTTT.

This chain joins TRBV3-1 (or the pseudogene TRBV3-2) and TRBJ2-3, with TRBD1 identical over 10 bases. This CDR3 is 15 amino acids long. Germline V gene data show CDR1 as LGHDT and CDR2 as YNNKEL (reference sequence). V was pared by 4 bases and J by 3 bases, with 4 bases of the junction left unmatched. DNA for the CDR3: TGTGCCAGCAGCCGCCGACAGGGGGCTACAGATACGCAGTATTTT. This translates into CASSRRQGATDTQYF.

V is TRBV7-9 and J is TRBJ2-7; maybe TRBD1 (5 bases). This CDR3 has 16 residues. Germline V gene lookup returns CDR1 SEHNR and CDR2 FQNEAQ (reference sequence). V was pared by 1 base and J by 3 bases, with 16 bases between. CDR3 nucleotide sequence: TGTGCCAGCAGCTTAGGGGCAGGGCACCTCAACTACGAGCAGTACTTC. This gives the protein CASSLGAGHLNYEQYF.

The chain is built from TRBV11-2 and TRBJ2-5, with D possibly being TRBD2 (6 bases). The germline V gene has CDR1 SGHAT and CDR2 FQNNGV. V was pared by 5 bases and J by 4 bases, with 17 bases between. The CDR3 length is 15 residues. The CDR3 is CASSPPGVQGETQYF. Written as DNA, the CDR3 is TGTGCCAGCAGCCCCCCGGGGGTCCAGGGAGAGACCCAGTACTTC.

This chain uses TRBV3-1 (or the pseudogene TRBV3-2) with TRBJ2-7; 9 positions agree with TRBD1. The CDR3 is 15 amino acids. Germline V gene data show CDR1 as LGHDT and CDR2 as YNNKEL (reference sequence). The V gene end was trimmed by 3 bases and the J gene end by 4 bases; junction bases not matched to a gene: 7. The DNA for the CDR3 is TGTGCCAGCAGCCACGGGACAGGGCGGCTATACGAGCAGTACTTC. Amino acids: CASSHGTGRLYEQYF.

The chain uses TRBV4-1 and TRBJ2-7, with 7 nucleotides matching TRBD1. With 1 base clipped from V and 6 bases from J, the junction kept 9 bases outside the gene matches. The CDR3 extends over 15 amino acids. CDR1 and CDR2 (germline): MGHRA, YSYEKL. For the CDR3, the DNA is TGCGCCAGCAGCCAAGGCCGGGACAGTGGTCCCGAGCAGTACTTC. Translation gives CASSQGRDSGPEQYF.

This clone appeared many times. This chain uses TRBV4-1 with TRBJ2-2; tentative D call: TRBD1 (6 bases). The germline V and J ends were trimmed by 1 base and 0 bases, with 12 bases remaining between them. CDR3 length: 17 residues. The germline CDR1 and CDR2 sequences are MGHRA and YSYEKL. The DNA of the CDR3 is TGCGCCAGCAGCCAAGTACGGGGACAATCGAACACCGGGGAGCTGTTTTTT. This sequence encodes CASSQVRGQSNTGELFF.

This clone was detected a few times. CDR3 sequence reads: CAWSVWTGAYEQYF. CDR3 nucleotide sequence: TGTGCCTGGAGTGTCTGGACAGGGGCCTACGAGCAGTACTTC. The chain recombines TRBV30 with TRBJ2-7; 9 bases are a match to TRBD1. This CDR3 contains 14 residues. The trim removed 0 bases at V and 2 bases at J, leaving 2 bases unmatched. Germline V lookup: CDR1 GTSNPN, CDR2 SVGIG (reference sequence). Combining the CDR3 with reference TRBV30 and TRBJ2-7 gives the whole variable domain SQTIHQWPATLVQPVGSPLSLECTVEGTSNPNLYWYRQAAGRGLQLLFYSVGIGQISSEVPQNLSASRPQDRQFILSSKKLLLSDSGFYLCAWSVWTGAYEQYFGPGTRLTVT.

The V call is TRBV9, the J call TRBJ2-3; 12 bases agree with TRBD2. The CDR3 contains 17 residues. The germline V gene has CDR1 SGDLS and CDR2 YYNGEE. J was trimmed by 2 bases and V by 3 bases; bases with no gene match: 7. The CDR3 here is CASSAQTSGGYTDTQYF. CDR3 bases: TGTGCCAGCAGCGCGCAGACTAGCGGGGGATACACAGATACGCAGTATTTT.

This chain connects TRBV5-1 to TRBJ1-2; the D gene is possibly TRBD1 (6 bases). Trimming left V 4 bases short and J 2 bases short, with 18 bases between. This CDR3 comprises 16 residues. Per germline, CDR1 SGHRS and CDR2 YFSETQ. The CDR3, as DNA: TGCGCCAGCAGCCGGGGTCGGGGGGCTGGAAACTATGGCTACACCTTC. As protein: CASSRGRGAGNYGYTF.

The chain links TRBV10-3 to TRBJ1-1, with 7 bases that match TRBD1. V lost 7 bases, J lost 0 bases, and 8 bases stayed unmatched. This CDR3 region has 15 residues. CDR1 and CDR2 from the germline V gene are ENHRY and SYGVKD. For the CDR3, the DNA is TGTGCCATCAAGGTTGGGACAGAGATGAACACTGAAGCTTTCTTT. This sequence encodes CAIKVGTEMNTEAFF.

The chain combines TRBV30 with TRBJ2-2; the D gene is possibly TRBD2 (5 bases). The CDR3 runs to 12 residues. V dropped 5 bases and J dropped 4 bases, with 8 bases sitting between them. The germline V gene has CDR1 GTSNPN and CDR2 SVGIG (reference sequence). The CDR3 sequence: CAWGEPTGELFF. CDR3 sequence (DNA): TGTGCCTGGGGGGAGCCCACCGGGGAGCTGTTTTTT.